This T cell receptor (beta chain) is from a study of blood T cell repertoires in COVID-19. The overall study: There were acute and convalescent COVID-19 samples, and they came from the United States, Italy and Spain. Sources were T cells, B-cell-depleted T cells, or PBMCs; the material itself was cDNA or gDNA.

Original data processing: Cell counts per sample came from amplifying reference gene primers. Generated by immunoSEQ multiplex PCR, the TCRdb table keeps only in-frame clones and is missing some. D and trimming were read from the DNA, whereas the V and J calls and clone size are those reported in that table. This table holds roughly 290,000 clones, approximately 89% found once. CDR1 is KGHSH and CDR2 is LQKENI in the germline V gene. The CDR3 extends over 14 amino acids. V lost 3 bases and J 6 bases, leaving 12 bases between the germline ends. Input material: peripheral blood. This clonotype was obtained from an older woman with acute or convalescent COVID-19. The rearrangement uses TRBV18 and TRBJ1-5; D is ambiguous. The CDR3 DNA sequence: TGTGCCAGCTCACCCGCCCCCCGCGGTCAGCCCCAGCATTTT. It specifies CASSPAPRGQPQHF.